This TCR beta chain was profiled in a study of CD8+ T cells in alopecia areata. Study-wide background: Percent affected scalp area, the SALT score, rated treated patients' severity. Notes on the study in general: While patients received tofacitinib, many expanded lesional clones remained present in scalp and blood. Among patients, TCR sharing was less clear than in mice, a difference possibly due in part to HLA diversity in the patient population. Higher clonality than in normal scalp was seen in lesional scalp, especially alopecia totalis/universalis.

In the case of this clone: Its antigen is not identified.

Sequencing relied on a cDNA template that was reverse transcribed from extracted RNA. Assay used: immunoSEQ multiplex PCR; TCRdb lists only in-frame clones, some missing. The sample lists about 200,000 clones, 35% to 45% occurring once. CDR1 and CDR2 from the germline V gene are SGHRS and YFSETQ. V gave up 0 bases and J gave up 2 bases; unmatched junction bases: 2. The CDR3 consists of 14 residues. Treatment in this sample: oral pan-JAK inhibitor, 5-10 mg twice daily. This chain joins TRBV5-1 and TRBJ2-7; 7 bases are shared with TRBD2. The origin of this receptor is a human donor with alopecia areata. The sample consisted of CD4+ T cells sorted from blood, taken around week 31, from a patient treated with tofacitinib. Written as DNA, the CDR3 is TGCGCCAGCAGCTTGGACGGGAGGCCCTACGAGCAGTACTTC. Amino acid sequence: CASSLDGRPYEQYF.